This entry is about one TCR beta chain. What it binds is unknown. The TCR beta profiling, which covered VDJ combination and CDR3 sequence, was carried out using genomic DNA as the template. TCRdb re-called the reads with MiXCR, one entry per CDR3 protein. The sample holds approximately 270,000 distinct CDR3 sequences; 55% to 60% are singletons and the top ten take around 7.6%. Germline V gives CDR1 SEHNR, CDR2 FQNEAQ (reference sequence). The CDR3 contains 14 residues. Trimming pared 3 bases from V and 6 bases from J, leaving 12 bases between. These data belong to a study of CD8+CD57+ T cells in acquired aplastic anemia. Whole-study results and caveats: Patients and controls had CD8+ Simpson's diversity values that were not significantly distinct.

This rearrangement joins TRBV7-9 to TRBJ2-1; a possible D gene is TRBD1 (5 bases). Sequences were obtained from sorted CD4+, CD8+, or CD8+CD57+ T cells (not recorded which) from PBMCs. This receptor was obtained from a human donor with severe aplastic anemia or a healthy control (not recorded which). The CDR3: CASSLSAGFNEQFF. The CDR3 region has the DNA TGTGCCAGCAGCTTGTCAGCAGGGTTCAATGAGCAGTTCTTC.